This T cell receptor beta chain was found in a study of shared clonotypes between healthy human individuals. Whole-study context: Donors consisted of two women and three men between 18 and 49. Regarding the study as a whole: In having few donors, the study represented limited genetic and exposure-history diversity. On the whole, naive subsets had larger estimated richness than memory subsets had.

Libraries were prepared by immunoSEQ multiplex PCR; TCRdb keeps only in-frame clonotypes and omits some of them. In the table there are 2 million or so clones, roughly 96% of which are singletons. The CDR3 loop spans 15 amino acids. V lost 3 bases and J lost 4; bases outside the gene matches: 8. Germline V gene data show CDR1 as SGHRS and CDR2 as YFSETQ. In the CD4+ fraction, cells were divided into CD45RA+ naive and CD45RA-negative memory subsets. As to this clone: Its antigen is undetermined.

This receptor was obtained from a young man in good health. This sequence joins TRBV5-1 and TRBJ1-2, with 8 bases matching TRBD1. The sequenced sample consisted of naive CD4+ T cells sorted from blood. Subset described: CD45RA+ positively selected. The CDR3 protein is CASSSPGTGLYGYTF. Here the CDR3 DNA reads TGCGCCAGCAGCTCCCCCGGGACAGGACTCTATGGCTACACCTTC.